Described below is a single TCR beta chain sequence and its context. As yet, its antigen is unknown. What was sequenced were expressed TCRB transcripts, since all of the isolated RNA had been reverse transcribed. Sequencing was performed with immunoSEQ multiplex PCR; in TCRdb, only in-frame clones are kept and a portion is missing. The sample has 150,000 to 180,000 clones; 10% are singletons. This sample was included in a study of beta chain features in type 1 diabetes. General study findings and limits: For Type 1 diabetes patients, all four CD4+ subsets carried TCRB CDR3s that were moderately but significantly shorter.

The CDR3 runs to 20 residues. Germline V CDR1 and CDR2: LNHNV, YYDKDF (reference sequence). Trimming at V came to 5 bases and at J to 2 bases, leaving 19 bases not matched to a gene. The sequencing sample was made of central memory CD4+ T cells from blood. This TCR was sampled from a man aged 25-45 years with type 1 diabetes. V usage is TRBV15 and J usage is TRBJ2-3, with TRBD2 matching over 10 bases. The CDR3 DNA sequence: TGTGCCACCAGCGGGGCGGGACTAGCGCCGAGCAAGGCGTACACAGATACGCAGTATTTT. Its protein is CATSGAGLAPSKAYTDTQYF.